This T cell receptor beta chain derives from a study of blood T cell repertoires in COVID-19. Study at large: The origin of the acute and convalescent COVID-19 samples was the United States, Italy and Spain. Nucleic acid was either cDNA or gDNA, and it came from T cells, B-cell-depleted T cells, or PBMCs.

In the source study's methods: Amplification from reference gene primers served as the basis for estimated nucleated cell counts. Libraries were prepared by immunoSEQ multiplex PCR; TCRdb keeps only in-frame clonotypes and omits some of them. V, J and clone size are those of that table, while D and trimming were read from the DNA. This sample has about 75,000 clones; 88% occur once, and the top ten carry around a tenth. Germline V gene lookup returns CDR1 SGHRS and CDR2 YFSETQ. CDR3 length: 16 residues. V was pared by 2 bases and J by 2 bases, with 6 bases of the junction left unmatched. This clone showed up just once.

This TCR was sampled from a human donor in a cohort sampled during active COVID-19. Sequencing was carried out using peripheral blood. The chain carries TRBV5-1 and TRBJ2-3; 9 nucleotides match TRBD2. CDR3: CASSLRLAEITDTQYF. In DNA form, the CDR3 reads TGCGCCAGCAGCTTAAGACTAGCGGAGATCACAGATACGCAGTATTTT.